This T cell receptor beta chain was sequenced during a study of vaccination effects on CD4 cells after COVID-19. Using viral peptide pools, the ViraFEST assay grew out antigen-specific CD4+ T cells prior to sequencing. After around ten days in culture, the CD4+ T cells were isolated. Vaccine administered to participants consisted of two doses of either BNT162b2 or mRNA-1273. IL-2 medium took the place of half the medium on both days 3 and 7. V was pared by 2 bases and J by 3 bases, with 7 bases between. The CDR3 loop spans 13 amino acids. The germline gives CDR1 MNHNY, CDR2 SVGAGI (reference sequence). Points on this clone: Its antigen is still unknown.

Sequencing was performed with immunoSEQ multiplex PCR; in TCRdb, only in-frame clones are kept and a portion is missing. The sample shows about 60,000 clones, just under 80% of them seen only once. The TCR sequence derives from a human donor who received a COVID-19 vaccine. J is TRBJ1-2 and V is TRBV6-6; D unresolved. Material: CD4+ T cells from PBMCs cultured with HCoV-OC43 spike peptides, obtained after COVID-19 vaccination. Subset meaning: HCoV-OC43 spike overlapping peptide pool stimulation. The CDR3 spells CASSYRRDYGYTF. The DNA for the CDR3 is TGTGCCAGCAGTTACCGCCGGGACTATGGCTACACCTTC.